The rows below give T cell receptor beta chains drawn from one sample of a study of early T cells in non-severe SARS-CoV-2 infection. TCRdb re-derived calls from the 5' RACE reads in MiXCR, one entry per CDR3 protein. The sample lists tens of thousands of distinct CDR3 sequences, more than 10% occurring once. Sequencing used whole blood, obtained at baseline. Source of these receptors: an adult who was a healthcare worker with PCR-confirmed SARS-CoV-2 infection or an uninfected control (not recorded which). CDR3s include the opening cysteine and the closing phenylalanine or tryptophan. A D gene is named only where the DNA matches it firmly. Part of the rows lack a size; the others show once, few, many or a class for expanded clones.

cdr3_length j_call clone_size d_call v_call cdr3_aa cdr3_nt
20 TRBJ2-2 few NA TRBV7-3 CASSLIPFTIPSENTGELFF TGTGCCAGCAGCTTAATACCCTTCACGATCCCCAGCGAGAACACCGGGGAGCTGTTTTTT
17 TRBJ2-7 many TRBD2 TRBV7-2 CASSFGASGRAIYEQYF TGTGCCAGCAGCTTTGGAGCTAGCGGGAGGGCCATCTACGAGCAGTACTTC
15 TRBJ2-2 many NA TRBV7-2 CASSFLEVRTGELFF TGTGCCAGCAGCTTTCTTGAGGTTCGGACCGGGGAGCTGTTTTTT
15 TRBJ2-1 few TRBD1 TRBV28 CASSLSTGAYNEQFF TGTGCCAGCAGTTTGTCTACAGGGGCCTACAATGAGCAGTTCTTC
14 TRBJ2-1 NA NA TRBV6-2/TRBV6-3 CASSYGGTSNEQFF TGTGCCAGCAGTTACGGCGGGACATCCAATGAGCAGTTCTTC
14 TRBJ2-2 many NA TRBV19 CASSIQGRTGELFF TGTGCCAGTAGTATACAGGGGCGCACCGGGGAGCTGTTTTTT
17 TRBJ2-7 NA NA TRBV20-1 CSAHLFRTGPRPYEQYF TGCAGTGCTCACCTTTTCCGGACGGGTCCTAGGCCGTACGAGCAGTACTTC
14 TRBJ1-5 few TRBD1 TRBV10-2 CASRAGQVSQPQHF TGCGCCAGCAGAGCGGGACAGGTTAGCCAGCCCCAGCATTTT
15 TRBJ1-1 few NA TRBV7-2 CASSPQWGLNTEAFF TGTGCCAGCAGCCCCCAGTGGGGGCTGAACACTGAAGCTTTCTTT
17 TRBJ1-5 NA TRBD1 TRBV27 CASSFSIGGTGNQPQHF TGTGCCAGCAGTTTCTCAATAGGGGGCACGGGCAATCAGCCCCAGCATTTT
17 TRBJ2-3 many NA TRBV2 CASSRRQAYLSTDTQYF TGTGCCAGCAGCCGACGACAGGCCTACCTTAGCACAGATACGCAGTATTTT
14 TRBJ1-1 many NA TRBV6-5 CASSYKGGNTEAFF TGTGCCAGCAGTTACAAAGGGGGGAACACTGAAGCTTTCTTT
16 TRBJ2-1 few TRBD2 TRBV5-1 CASSLVATSGYNEQFF TGCGCCAGCAGCTTGGTTGCGACTAGCGGTTACAATGAGCAGTTCTTC
16 TRBJ2-7 few TRBD2 TRBV7-8 CASSLGRTSGSYEQYF TGTGCCAGCAGCTTAGGCCGGACTAGCGGGAGTTACGAGCAGTACTTC
14 TRBJ1-4 NA NA TRBV4-1 CASSPRATNEKLFF TGCGCCAGCAGCCCGAGAGCAACTAATGAAAAACTGTTTTTT
12 TRBJ2-2 many NA TRBV2 CASSGDTGELFF TGTGCCAGCAGTGGAGACACCGGGGAGCTGTTTTTT
14 TRBJ1-1 few NA TRBV3-1 CASSPARGNTEAFF TGTGCCAGCAGCCCGGCGAGGGGGAACACTGAAGCTTTCTTT
15 TRBJ2-1 few TRBD2 TRBV20-1 CSAYSSGRASNEQFF TGCAGTGCTTATTCTAGCGGGAGGGCATCGAATGAGCAGTTCTTC
15 TRBJ2-1 few NA TRBV7-3 CASSLHSGDYNEQFF TGTGCCAGCAGCTTACATAGCGGAGACTACAATGAGCAGTTCTTC
16 TRBJ2-3 many TRBD2 TRBV4-3 CASSHSSGSGGDTQYF TGCGCCAGCAGCCACTCGAGCGGGAGTGGCGGAGATACGCAGTATTTT
14 TRBJ2-3 many NA TRBV6-2/TRBV6-3 CASSYERETDTQYF TGTGCCAGCAGTTACGAACGGGAGACAGATACGCAGTATTTT
15 TRBJ2-1 NA TRBD2 TRBV18 CASSLGLAGDNEQFF TGTGCCAGCTCACTGGGACTAGCGGGAGACAATGAGCAGTTCTTC
15 TRBJ2-5 few TRBD2 TRBV29-1 CSVPKGLAGVETQYF TGCAGCGTCCCCAAGGGACTAGCGGGAGTTGAGACCCAGTACTTC
14 TRBJ2-1 NA TRBD2 TRBV2 CASSEGGRSYEQFF TGTGCCAGCAGTGAAGGCGGGAGGTCCTATGAGCAGTTCTTC
16 TRBJ2-1 few NA TRBV28 CASSNLADSSYNEQFF TGTGCCAGCAGTAACCTAGCGGACAGCTCCTACAATGAGCAGTTCTTC
16 TRBJ2-5 few TRBD1 TRBV27 CASSLGQGARQETQYF TGTGCCAGCAGTTTAGGACAGGGGGCCAGACAAGAGACCCAGTACTTC
14 TRBJ1-2 few TRBD1 TRBV7-3 CASSSGQGSYGYTF TGTGCCAGCAGCTCAGGACAGGGGAGCTATGGCTACACCTTC
14 TRBJ1-1 few NA TRBV27 CASSQQGLLTEAFF TGTGCCAGCAGTCAACAGGGCCTCCTCACTGAAGCTTTCTTT
16 TRBJ1-5 few NA TRBV4-2 CASSQPQRGVDQPQHF TGTGCCAGCAGCCAACCCCAACGTGGGGTAGATCAGCCCCAGCATTTT
12 TRBJ2-7 few NA TRBV27 CASRSESYEQYF TGTGCCAGCAGGTCCGAGTCCTACGAGCAGTACTTC
14 TRBJ2-2 NA NA TRBV7-3 CASSPRTVTGELFF TGTGCCAGCAGCCCGAGGACGGTCACCGGGGAGCTGTTTTTT
16 TRBJ2-3 NA NA TRBV5-4 CASSLAPAGATDTQYF TGTGCCAGCAGCTTGGCCCCCGCAGGGGCCACAGATACGCAGTATTTT
15 TRBJ2-7 few TRBD2 TRBV5-4 CASSWELAGAYEQYF TGTGCCAGCAGCTGGGAACTAGCGGGAGCTTACGAGCAGTACTTC
14 TRBJ2-1 NA NA TRBV2 CASSVTYSLNEQFF TGTGCCAGCAGTGTAACTTATTCCCTCAATGAGCAGTTCTTC
14 TRBJ2-5 NA NA TRBV28 CASSDIRTQETQYF TGTGCCAGCAGCGACATTCGAACACAAGAGACCCAGTACTTC
14 TRBJ2-2 few TRBD1 TRBV11-2 CASSLGQGAGELFF TGTGCCAGCAGCCTGGGACAGGGCGCGGGGGAGCTGTTTTTT
13 TRBJ1-5 few TRBD1 TRBV20-1 CSASGTADQPQHF TGCAGTGCTAGCGGGACAGCGGATCAGCCCCAGCATTTT
13 TRBJ2-5 many NA TRBV29-1 CSAGTTDQETQYF TGCAGCGCTGGGACCACGGACCAAGAGACCCAGTACTTC
14 TRBJ2-1 many NA TRBV20-1 CSARGAGSYNEQFF TGCAGTGCTAGGGGTGCGGGAAGTTACAATGAGCAGTTCTTC
11 TRBJ2-7 few NA TRBV28 CASSSSHEQYF TGTGCCAGCAGTTCCAGCCACGAGCAGTACTTC
13 TRBJ1-3 many NA TRBV6-2/TRBV6-3 CASNSYSGNTIYF TGTGCCAGCAACAGCTACTCTGGAAACACCATATATTTT
15 TRBJ2-1 few NA TRBV6-5 CASSYSSSNSGEQFF TGTGCCAGCAGTTACTCGAGTTCGAACTCAGGAGAGCAGTTCTTC
15 TRBJ2-1 few TRBD2 TRBV19 CASKRIGTSGYEQFF TGTGCCAGTAAGCGGATCGGGACTAGCGGGTATGAGCAGTTCTTC
13 TRBJ1-1 many NA TRBV19 CASSMEWGTEAFF TGTGCCAGTAGTATGGAGTGGGGCACTGAAGCTTTCTTT
14 TRBJ2-7 few TRBD2 TRBV11-3 CASSPDSGSREQYF TGTGCCAGCAGTCCCGATAGCGGGAGCCGCGAGCAGTACTTC
19 TRBJ1-3 few TRBD1 TRBV19 CAVSGTGGLKDQDRNTIYF TGTGCCGTTTCCGGGACAGGGGGCCTAAAAGACCAGGACAGAAACACCATATATTTT
14 TRBJ2-7 NA NA TRBV7-2 CASSLVLAGYEQYF TGTGCCAGCAGCTTAGTCCTCGCGGGCTACGAGCAGTACTTC
15 TRBJ2-6 few TRBD1 TRBV6-4 CASSEGQGGANVLTF TGTGCCAGCAGTGAGGGACAGGGTGGGGCCAACGTCCTGACTTTC
15 TRBJ2-1 NA TRBD2 TRBV28 CASSPPGGSNNEQFF TGTGCCAGCAGCCCCCCGGGGGGTAGTAACAATGAGCAGTTCTTC
14 TRBJ2-2 few TRBD2 TRBV11-3 CASSTGLNTGELFF TGTGCCAGCAGCACGGGACTAAACACCGGGGAGCTGTTTTTT
19 TRBJ2-3 few TRBD2 TRBV20-1 CSAFLTGSGSYISTDTQYF TGCAGTGCTTTCCTCACAGGTAGCGGGAGCTATATCAGCACAGATACGCAGTATTTT
15 TRBJ2-7 NA NA TRBV7-8 CASSLARAGKQEQYF TGTGCCAGCAGCCTAGCGAGGGCAGGAAAACAAGAGCAGTACTTC
13 TRBJ1-6 NA NA TRBV6-4 CASSEGTNSPLHF TGTGCCAGCAGTGAGGGGACTAATTCACCCCTCCACTTT
13 TRBJ1-1 few NA TRBV3-1 CASSLRGSTEAFF TGTGCCAGCAGCCTCCGGGGCAGCACTGAAGCTTTCTTT
14 TRBJ1-6 NA NA TRBV5-1 CASSPGLSDSPLHF TGCGCCAGCAGCCCGGGATTATCGGATTCACCCCTCCACTTT